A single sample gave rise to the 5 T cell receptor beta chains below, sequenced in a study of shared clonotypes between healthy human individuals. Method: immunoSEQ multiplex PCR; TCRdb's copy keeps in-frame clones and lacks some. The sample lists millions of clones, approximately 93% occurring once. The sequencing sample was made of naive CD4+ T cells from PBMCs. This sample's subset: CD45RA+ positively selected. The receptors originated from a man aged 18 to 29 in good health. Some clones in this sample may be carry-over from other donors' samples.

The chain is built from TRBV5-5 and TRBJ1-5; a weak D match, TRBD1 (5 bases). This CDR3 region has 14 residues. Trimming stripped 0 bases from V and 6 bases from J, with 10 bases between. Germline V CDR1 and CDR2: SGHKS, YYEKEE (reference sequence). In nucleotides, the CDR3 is TGTGCCAGCAGCTTGGGGCAGGGTCCTCAGCCCCAGCATTTT. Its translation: CASSLGQGPQPQHF.

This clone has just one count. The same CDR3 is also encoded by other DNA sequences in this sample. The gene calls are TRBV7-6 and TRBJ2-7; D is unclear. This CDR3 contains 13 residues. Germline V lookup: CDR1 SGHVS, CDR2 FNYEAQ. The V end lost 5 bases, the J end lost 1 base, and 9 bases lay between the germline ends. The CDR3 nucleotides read TGTGCCAGCAGCCCACGGGCATCCTACGAGCAGTACTTC. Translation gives CASSPRASYEQYF.

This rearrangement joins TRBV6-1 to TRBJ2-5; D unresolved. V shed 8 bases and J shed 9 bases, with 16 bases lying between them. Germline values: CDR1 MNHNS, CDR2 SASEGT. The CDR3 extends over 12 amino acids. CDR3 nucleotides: TGTGCCAGCGCCCCTCTACTCACGGCCCAGTACTTC. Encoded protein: CASAPLLTAQYF.

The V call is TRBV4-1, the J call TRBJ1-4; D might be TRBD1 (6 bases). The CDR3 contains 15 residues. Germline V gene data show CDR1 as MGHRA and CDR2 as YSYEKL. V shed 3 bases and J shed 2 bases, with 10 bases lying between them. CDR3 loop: CASSQQGSTNEKLFF. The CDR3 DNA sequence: TGCGCCAGCAGCCAGCAGGGGAGCACTAATGAAAAACTGTTTTTT.

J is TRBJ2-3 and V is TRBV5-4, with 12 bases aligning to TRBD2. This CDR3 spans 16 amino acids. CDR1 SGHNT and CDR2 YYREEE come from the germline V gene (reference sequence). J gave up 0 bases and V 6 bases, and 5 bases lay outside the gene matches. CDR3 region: CASKPGTSGSTDTQYF. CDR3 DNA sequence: TGTGCCAGCAAACCCGGGACTAGCGGGAGCACAGATACGCAGTATTTT.